These 13 T cell receptor beta chains came from one sample sequenced in a study of blood T cell repertoires in COVID-19. The repertoire was sequenced with immunoSEQ multiplex PCR; TCRdb's copy has only in-frame clones and lacks some. The data show tens of thousands of clones, about four fifths seen once. Sequencing was done on a sample of peripheral blood. The receptors were sampled from a man aged 55 to 70 with active COVID-19.

CDR3 bases: TGCGCCGGGGGGGACAGGTGTATTGCAACTAATGAAAAACTGTTTTTT. Its protein is CAGGDRCIATNEKLFF. The chain carries TRBV10-1 and TRBJ1-4, with 8 bases that match TRBD1. Germline CDR1 WNHNN, CDR2 SYGVQD (reference sequence). Trimming cost V 11 bases and J 0 bases; bases outside gene matches: 11. The CDR3 totals 16 residues.

This clone was observed once. The J gene is TRBJ1-4, the V gene TRBV6-6; 8 bases agree with TRBD1. CDR3 length: 15 residues. Losses at the gene ends were 5 bases for V and 5 bases for J; bases not matched to a gene: 7. Germline CDR1 MNHNY, CDR2 SVGAGI (reference sequence). CDR3 in amino acids: CASSDRGAPNEKLFF. DNA of the CDR3: TGTGCCAGCAGTGACAGGGGCGCACCCAATGAAAAACTGTTTTTT.

The chain employs TRBV7-3 and TRBJ2-1, with no clear D. The V end lost 3 bases, the J end lost 5 bases, and 11 bases lay between the germline ends. The CDR3 extends over 14 amino acids. Looked up from germline, CDR1 is SGHTA and CDR2 is FQGTGA. Here the CDR3 DNA reads TGTGCCAGCAGCTTTTCACTAATGGACAATGAGCAGTTCTTC. Amino acid sequence: CASSFSLMDNEQFF.

The V gene is TRBV13, the J gene TRBJ2-2; TRBD2 aligns across 11 bases. V shed 5 bases and J 7 bases; nucleotides not matched to a gene: 15. From germline, CDR1 is PRHDT and CDR2 FYEKMQ (reference sequence). The CDR3 spans 18 residues. In DNA, the CDR3 is TGTGCCAGCAGCCCGTCCCCCCTAGCGGGAGGTGGCATCGGGGAGCTGTTTTTT. Its protein product is CASSPSPLAGGGIGELFF.

This clone was detected once. The chain uses TRBV9 and TRBJ1-5; weak D call: TRBD1 (5 bases). Trimming stripped 5 bases from V and 4 bases from J, with 10 bases between. Looked up from germline, CDR1 is SGDLS and CDR2 is YYNGEE. This CDR3 region has 13 residues. CDR3 sequence: CASSKGANQPQHF. The CDR3 nucleotides are TGTGCCAGCAGTAAAGGGGCGAATCAGCCCCAGCATTTT.

The CDR3 DNA reads as TGTGCCAGCAGCTTTGAGACTAGCGGCTCCTACGAGCAGTACTTC. The encoded protein is CASSFETSGSYEQYF. The gene calls are TRBV7-8 and TRBJ2-7, with 9 bases identical to TRBD2. V lost 3 bases and J lost 0; bases outside the gene matches: 3. The CDR3 is 15 residues long. Germline V gene lookup returns CDR1 SGHVS and CDR2 FQNEAQ.

The chain joins TRBV3-1 (or the pseudogene TRBV3-2) to TRBJ1-4, with D perhaps TRBD1 (5 bases). The V gene's germline CDR1 is LGHDT and CDR2 YNNKEL (reference sequence). The V and J ends lost 4 bases and 11 bases respectively, with 17 bases between them. The CDR3 sequence is 14 residues long. The DNA of the CDR3 is TGTGCCAGCAGCCTCAGTTCCGAGCGGGGGAAACTGTTTTTT. Protein: CASSLSSERGKLFF.

V is TRBV18 and J is TRBJ1-5, with D uncertain. Trimming left V 9 bases short and J 0 bases short, with 15 bases between. CDR1 and CDR2 (germline): KGHSH, LQKENI. The CDR3 length is 15 residues. The DNA for the CDR3 is TGTGCCAGTCGAGAAGAGAATCATAGCAATCAGCCCCAGCATTTT. Translated: CASREENHSNQPQHF.

The genes are TRBV19 and TRBJ2-7; D may be TRBD1 (6 bases). CDR3 length: 14 residues. Per the germline V gene, CDR1 is LNHDA and CDR2 is SQIVND (reference sequence). Trimming took off 5 bases at V and 2 bases at J, with 13 bases between the two ends. The CDR3 nucleotides read TGTGCCAGTAGTGCCGGGACACAAACCTACGAGCAGTACTTC. Translated, it gives CASSAGTQTYEQYF.

The chain recombines TRBV24-1 with TRBJ1-6, with 7 bases lining up with TRBD1. With 9 bases clipped from V and 3 bases from J, the junction kept 10 bases outside the gene matches. This CDR3 is built from 16 residues. Germline V lookup: CDR1 KGHDR, CDR2 SFDVKD. CDR3 loop: CATGHRGAFYNSPLHF. The CDR3 DNA reads as TGTGCCACCGGCCACAGGGGTGCTTTCTATAATTCACCCCTCCACTTT.

This clone was seen a few times. This sequence joins TRBV29-1 and TRBJ2-7; TRBD1 matches at 9 bases. This CDR3 region has 11 residues. Germline assignment: CDR1 SQVTM and CDR2 ANQGSEA. The trim removed 7 bases at V and 6 bases at J, leaving 4 bases unmatched. CDR3 in amino acids: CSGGTGLEQYF. In DNA, the CDR3 is TGCAGCGGCGGGACAGGGCTCGAGCAGTACTTC.

This chain joins TRBV29-1 and TRBJ1-2; the match to TRBD1 covers 11 bases. The germline gives CDR1 SQVTM, CDR2 ANQGSEA. CDR3 length equals 13 residues. The V and J ends lost 4 bases and 5 bases, in that order; junction bases with no gene match: 3. CDR3 coding DNA: TGCAGCGTTGGGGACAGGGGGAAATATGGCTACACCTTC. Residues: CSVGDRGKYGYTF.

The chain has TRBV27 and TRBJ2-1, with a possible D match to TRBD2 (6 bases). Trimming left V 5 bases short and J 3 bases short, with 20 bases between. The CDR3 consists of 17 residues. CDR1 is MNHEY, CDR2 SMNVEV, per germline (reference sequence). The CDR3 coding sequence is TGTGCCAGCAGTCCATCGGGAAGTCCCGGGAGCTACAATGAGCAGTTCTTC. Encoded protein: CASSPSGSPGSYNEQFF.